The rows below give T cell receptor beta chains drawn from one sample of a study of cytomegalovirus exposure and HLA in healthy donors. Profiled with immunoSEQ multiplex PCR; TCRdb holds only in-frame clones, not every one. The sample consists of roughly 150,000 clones, about three quarters of them appearing once. Sequencing used PBMCs. These receptors were collected from a male donor in good health and CMV-seronegative. Each CDR3 is given with its conserved first and last residue. Fields, in order: V gene, D gene, J gene, CDR3 length, clone size, CDR3 DNA, CDR3 protein. A D gene is named only where the DNA matches it firmly. A clone size is listed for some rows: how often the clone was seen (once, few, many), or a class if it is expanded.

v_gene: TRBV7-2; d_gene: NA; j_gene: TRBJ1-3; len: 17; abundance: NA; CDR3nt: TGTGCCAGCAGCGCAAATAGGGGCCCCTACTCTGGAAACACCATATATTTT; CDR3aa: CASSANRGPYSGNTIYF
v_gene: TRBV30; d_gene: NA; j_gene: TRBJ2-1; len: 14; abundance: few; CDR3nt: TGTGCCTGGAGAATGGGGGGATTATACAATGAGCAGTTCTTC; CDR3aa: CAWRMGGLYNEQFF
v_gene: TRBV7-9; d_gene: NA; j_gene: TRBJ1-2; len: 15; abundance: NA; CDR3nt: TGTGCCAGCAGCGGACGGGACATTTTTAACTATGGCTACACCTTC; CDR3aa: CASSGRDIFNYGYTF
v_gene: TRBV7-9; d_gene: NA; j_gene: TRBJ2-1; len: 15; abundance: medium-sized; CDR3nt: TGTGCCAGCAGCTTAGGACCGAGGGGGAGCAATGAGCAGTTCTTC; CDR3aa: CASSLGPRGSNEQFF
v_gene: TRBV5-1; d_gene: TRBD2; j_gene: TRBJ2-1; len: 18; abundance: NA; CDR3nt: TGCGCCAGCAGCCAATTAGCGGGAGGGCCAACTGTCTACAATGAGCAGTTCTTC; CDR3aa: CASSQLAGGPTVYNEQFF
v_gene: TRBV7-8; d_gene: TRBD1; j_gene: TRBJ1-4; len: 15; abundance: once; CDR3nt: TGTGCCAGCAGCACGGACAGGGGAACTAATGAAAAACTGTTTTTT; CDR3aa: CASSTDRGTNEKLFF
v_gene: TRBV7-2; d_gene: NA; j_gene: TRBJ1-6; len: 16; abundance: NA; CDR3nt: TGTGCCAGCAGCTTAGCGGGCGGGGTCCGCAATTCACCCCTCCACTTT; CDR3aa: CASSLAGGVRNSPLHF
v_gene: TRBV7-7; d_gene: TRBD1; j_gene: TRBJ2-2; len: 15; abundance: NA; CDR3nt: TGTGCTAGCAGTCCTACCGGGACAGGCACCGGGGAGCTGTTTTTT; CDR3aa: CASSPTGTGTGELFF
v_gene: TRBV7-6; d_gene: TRBD1; j_gene: TRBJ2-4; len: 17; abundance: NA; CDR3nt: TGTGCCAGCAGCCAAGGACAGGGGGCCCCCTTAAAAAACATTCAGTACTTC; CDR3aa: CASSQGQGAPLKNIQYF
v_gene: TRBV29-1; d_gene: NA; j_gene: TRBJ1-1; len: 13; abundance: few; CDR3nt: TGCAGCGCTCAGGGGCAGTTGAACACTGAAGCTTTCTTT; CDR3aa: CSAQGQLNTEAFF
v_gene: TRBV6-6; d_gene: NA; j_gene: TRBJ2-1; len: 13; abundance: NA; CDR3nt: TGTGCCAGCATAAGGGGGGGGCAAAATGAGCAGTTCTTC; CDR3aa: CASIRGGQNEQFF
v_gene: TRBV18; d_gene: TRBD2; j_gene: TRBJ2-5; len: 14; abundance: NA; CDR3nt: TGTGCCAGCTCCCCCCGGGGAGGGAAAGAGACCCAGTACTTC; CDR3aa: CASSPRGGKETQYF
v_gene: TRBV6-5; d_gene: NA; j_gene: TRBJ1-5; len: 15; abundance: NA; CDR3nt: TGTGCCAGCAGTCGACAGCGATTTAGCAATCAGCCCCAGCATTTT; CDR3aa: CASSRQRFSNQPQHF
v_gene: TRBV5-1; d_gene: NA; j_gene: TRBJ2-7; len: 15; abundance: once; CDR3nt: TGCGCCAGCAGCTTCGTTTTGGAGGGCTCCTACGAGCAGTACTTC; CDR3aa: CASSFVLEGSYEQYF
v_gene: TRBV7-9; d_gene: TRBD2; j_gene: TRBJ2-1; len: 17; abundance: NA; CDR3nt: TGTGCCAGCAGCTTAGCACCCTGGGCTAGCGGGGGGAATGAGCAGTTCTTC; CDR3aa: CASSLAPWASGGNEQFF
v_gene: TRBV5-6; d_gene: NA; j_gene: TRBJ2-3; len: 15; abundance: NA; CDR3nt: TGTGCCAGCAGCTTGGGCCTGACTAGCACAGATACGCAGTATTTT; CDR3aa: CASSLGLTSTDTQYF
v_gene: TRBV19; d_gene: NA; j_gene: TRBJ2-5; len: 16; abundance: once; CDR3nt: TGTGCCAGTAGTCCGCGCGGGGCAGGGAGAATGGAGACCCAGTACTTC; CDR3aa: CASSPRGAGRMETQYF
v_gene: TRBV19; d_gene: NA; j_gene: TRBJ2-6; len: 13; abundance: NA; CDR3nt: TGTGCCAGTAGTATCCCTGGGGCCAACGGCCTGACTTTC; CDR3aa: CASSIPGANGLTF
v_gene: TRBV29-1; d_gene: NA; j_gene: TRBJ1-1; len: 12; abundance: few; CDR3nt: TGCAGCGCCTCCGGGTCCTCCCGGGAAGCTTTCTTT; CDR3aa: CSASGSSREAFF
v_gene: TRBV9; d_gene: NA; j_gene: TRBJ1-3; len: 16; abundance: NA; CDR3nt: TGTGCCAGCAGCCCTCAGACAGTCATCTCTGGAAACACCATATATTTT; CDR3aa: CASSPQTVISGNTIYF
v_gene: TRBV5-1; d_gene: NA; j_gene: TRBJ1-1; len: 13; abundance: few; CDR3nt: TGCGCCAGCAAACAGGGACGAGGCACTGAAGCTTTCTTT; CDR3aa: CASKQGRGTEAFF
v_gene: TRBV6-5; d_gene: NA; j_gene: TRBJ2-1; len: 14; abundance: few; CDR3nt: TGTGCCAGCAGTTACGACAGGAGTATCACTGAGCAGTTCTTC; CDR3aa: CASSYDRSITEQFF
v_gene: TRBV6-5; d_gene: TRBD1; j_gene: TRBJ2-5; len: 13; abundance: NA; CDR3nt: TGTGCCAGCCTGGGACAGCCTCAAGAGACCCAGTACTTC; CDR3aa: CASLGQPQETQYF
v_gene: TRBV9; d_gene: NA; j_gene: TRBJ1-2; len: 13; abundance: NA; CDR3nt: TGTGCCAGCGGAGGGTTTCTCAACTATGGCTACACCTTC; CDR3aa: CASGGFLNYGYTF
v_gene: TRBV7-6; d_gene: NA; j_gene: TRBJ2-7; len: 14; abundance: NA; CDR3nt: TGTGCCAGCAGCCTCTCGGAAGGGAGCCACGAGCAGTACTTC; CDR3aa: CASSLSEGSHEQYF
v_gene: TRBV4-2; d_gene: TRBD2; j_gene: TRBJ2-7; len: 18; abundance: few; CDR3nt: TGTGCCAGCAGCCAAGATCTTGGCGCACTAGCGATCTACTACGAGCAGTACTTC; CDR3aa: CASSQDLGALAIYYEQYF
v_gene: TRBV9; d_gene: NA; j_gene: TRBJ2-1; len: 15; abundance: NA; CDR3nt: TGTGCCAGCAGCGTAGCTCCGGGAGCGCGGAATGAGCAGTTCTTC; CDR3aa: CASSVAPGARNEQFF
v_gene: TRBV7-9; d_gene: TRBD1; j_gene: TRBJ2-7; len: 14; abundance: NA; CDR3nt: TGTGCCAGCAGCACCGGGACAGGCTCGTACGAGCAGTACTTC; CDR3aa: CASSTGTGSYEQYF
v_gene: TRBV7-7; d_gene: NA; j_gene: TRBJ2-6; len: 16; abundance: NA; CDR3nt: TGTGCTAGCAGCTTAGATAAGCCTTCTGGGGCCAACGTCCTGACTTTC; CDR3aa: CASSLDKPSGANVLTF
v_gene: TRBV4-3; d_gene: NA; j_gene: TRBJ2-5; len: 15; abundance: NA; CDR3nt: TGCGCCAGCAGCCAAGATATGTCAGGGCAAGAGACCCAGTACTTC; CDR3aa: CASSQDMSGQETQYF
v_gene: TRBV4-1; d_gene: NA; j_gene: TRBJ1-5; len: 15; abundance: NA; CDR3nt: TGCGCCAGCAAAGTTACGGGGGTTAGCAATCAGCCCCAGCATTTT; CDR3aa: CASKVTGVSNQPQHF
v_gene: TRBV11-3; d_gene: NA; j_gene: TRBJ2-1; len: 15; abundance: NA; CDR3nt: TGTGCCAGCAGCTTAAGTGGGGGGTCCTACAATGAGCAGTTCTTC; CDR3aa: CASSLSGGSYNEQFF
v_gene: TRBV7-6; d_gene: NA; j_gene: TRBJ2-3; len: 15; abundance: NA; CDR3nt: TGTGCCAGCAGCTTAGTAGGACACCCCACAGATACGCAGTATTTT; CDR3aa: CASSLVGHPTDTQYF
v_gene: TRBV7-9; d_gene: NA; j_gene: TRBJ2-1; len: 16; abundance: NA; CDR3nt: TGTGCCAGCAGCTTAGCGCCCGGGGAGACCTACAATGAGCAGTTCTTC; CDR3aa: CASSLAPGETYNEQFF
v_gene: TRBV6-4; d_gene: TRBD2; j_gene: TRBJ2-1; len: 15; abundance: once; CDR3nt: TGTGCCAGCAGTGAGACTAGCGGGTCCTACAATGAGCAGTTCTTC; CDR3aa: CASSETSGSYNEQFF
v_gene: TRBV4-2; d_gene: TRBD2; j_gene: TRBJ2-3; len: 14; abundance: NA; CDR3nt: TGTGCCAGCAGCCAAGCGGGAGGTTCAGATACGCAGTATTTT; CDR3aa: CASSQAGGSDTQYF
v_gene: TRBV5-4; d_gene: TRBD2; j_gene: TRBJ2-7; len: 15; abundance: NA; CDR3nt: TGTGCCAGCAGCTTGGCGACTAGCGGGGGGTACGAGCAGTACTTC; CDR3aa: CASSLATSGGYEQYF